Given below is one T cell receptor beta chain in context. Its antigen remains unidentified. This sample is part of a study of early T cells in non-severe SARS-CoV-2 infection. Findings and caveats of the study: In VDJdb matching, anti-spike CD8 responses were favored while private and CD4 specificities went missing.

TCRdb used MiXCR to reprocess the 5' RACE reads, holding one entry per CDR3 protein. The sample yields 99,000 or so distinct CDR3 sequences, around a sixth seen once. The material sequenced was whole blood. This receptor was taken from an adult who was a healthcare worker with PCR-confirmed SARS-CoV-2 infection or an uninfected control (not recorded which).

DNA for the CDR3: TGTGCCAGCTCACCACCGGGACAGGCGAATGAAAAACTGTTTTTT. Its translation is CASSPPGQANEKLFF. The chain is built from TRBV18 and TRBJ1-4, with 8 bases fitting TRBD1. Germline CDR1 KGHSH, CDR2 LQKENI. The trim removed 0 bases at V and 5 bases at J, leaving 2 bases unmatched. The CDR3 is made up of 15 amino acids.